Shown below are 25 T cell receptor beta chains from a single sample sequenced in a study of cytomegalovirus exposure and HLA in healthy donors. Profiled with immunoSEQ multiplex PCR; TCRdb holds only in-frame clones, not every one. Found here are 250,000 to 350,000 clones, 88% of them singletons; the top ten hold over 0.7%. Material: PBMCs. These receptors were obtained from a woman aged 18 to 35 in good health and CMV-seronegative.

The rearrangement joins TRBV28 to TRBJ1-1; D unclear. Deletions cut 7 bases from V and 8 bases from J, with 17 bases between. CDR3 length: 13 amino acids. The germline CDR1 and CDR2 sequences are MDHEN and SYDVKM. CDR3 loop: CASTHNQEQEAFF. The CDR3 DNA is TGTGCCAGCACTCACAACCAAGAACAAGAAGCTTTCTTT.

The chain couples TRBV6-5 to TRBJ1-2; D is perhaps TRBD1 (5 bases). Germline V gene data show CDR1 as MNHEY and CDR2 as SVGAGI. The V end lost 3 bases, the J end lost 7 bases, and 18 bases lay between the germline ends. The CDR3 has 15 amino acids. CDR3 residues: CASSYSRVGGGGYTF. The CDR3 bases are TGTGCCAGCAGTTATTCTCGAGTCGGGGGAGGTGGCTACACCTTC.

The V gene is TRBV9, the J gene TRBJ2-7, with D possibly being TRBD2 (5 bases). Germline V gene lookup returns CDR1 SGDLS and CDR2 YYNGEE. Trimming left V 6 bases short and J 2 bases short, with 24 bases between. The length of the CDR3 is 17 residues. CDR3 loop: CASTYRVSEASPYEQYF. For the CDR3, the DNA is TGTGCCAGCACCTACCGCGTTTCGGAGGCCAGCCCCTACGAGCAGTACTTC.

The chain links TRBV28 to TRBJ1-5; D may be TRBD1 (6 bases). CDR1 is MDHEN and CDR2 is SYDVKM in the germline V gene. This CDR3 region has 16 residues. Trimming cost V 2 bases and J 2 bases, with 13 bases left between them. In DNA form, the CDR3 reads TGTGCCAGCAGTTTAGGGGGGGGCCGCGGCAATCAGCCCCAGCATTTT. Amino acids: CASSLGGGRGNQPQHF.

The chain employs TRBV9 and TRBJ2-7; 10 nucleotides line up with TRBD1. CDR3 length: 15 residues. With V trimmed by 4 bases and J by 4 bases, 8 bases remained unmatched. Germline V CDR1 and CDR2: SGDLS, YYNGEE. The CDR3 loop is CASSPRDRGMYEQYF. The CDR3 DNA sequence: TGTGCCAGCAGCCCCCGGGACAGGGGAATGTACGAGCAGTACTTC.

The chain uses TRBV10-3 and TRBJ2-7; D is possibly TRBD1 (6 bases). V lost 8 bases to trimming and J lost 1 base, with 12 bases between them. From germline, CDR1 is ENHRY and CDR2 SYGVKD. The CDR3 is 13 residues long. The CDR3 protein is CAIGRTVSYEQYF. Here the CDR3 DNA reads TGTGCCATCGGCCGGACAGTGTCCTACGAGCAGTACTTC.

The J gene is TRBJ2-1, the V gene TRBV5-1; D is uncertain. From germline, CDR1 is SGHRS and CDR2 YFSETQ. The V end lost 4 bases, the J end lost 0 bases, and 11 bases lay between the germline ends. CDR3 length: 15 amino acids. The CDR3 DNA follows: TGCGCCAGCAGCGAGGCCCGCAGCTCCTACAATGAGCAGTTCTTC. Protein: CASSEARSSYNEQFF.

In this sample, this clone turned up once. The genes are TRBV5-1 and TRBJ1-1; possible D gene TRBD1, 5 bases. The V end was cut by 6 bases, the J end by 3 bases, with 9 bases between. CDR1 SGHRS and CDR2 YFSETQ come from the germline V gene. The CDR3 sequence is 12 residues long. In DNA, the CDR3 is TGCGCCAGCATGGGGACTTACACTGAAGCTTTCTTT. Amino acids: CASMGTYTEAFF.

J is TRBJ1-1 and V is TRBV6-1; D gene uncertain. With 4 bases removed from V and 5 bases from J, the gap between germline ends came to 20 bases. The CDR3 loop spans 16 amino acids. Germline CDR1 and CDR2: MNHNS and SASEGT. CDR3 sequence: CASSGSFGDSRTEAFF. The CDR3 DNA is TGTGCCAGCAGTGGAAGTTTCGGGGATTCAAGGACTGAAGCTTTCTTT.

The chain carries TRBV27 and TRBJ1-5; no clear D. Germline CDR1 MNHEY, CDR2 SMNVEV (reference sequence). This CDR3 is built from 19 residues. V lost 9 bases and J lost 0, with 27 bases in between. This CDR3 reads CASTNNSRERDFSNQPQHF. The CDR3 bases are TGTGCCAGTACCAACAACTCTAGGGAGCGGGATTTTAGCAATCAGCCCCAGCATTTT.

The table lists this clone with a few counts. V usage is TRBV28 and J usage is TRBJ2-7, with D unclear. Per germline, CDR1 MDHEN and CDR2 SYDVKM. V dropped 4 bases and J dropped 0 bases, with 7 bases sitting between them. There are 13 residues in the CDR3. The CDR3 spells CASSSSVSYEQYF. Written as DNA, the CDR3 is TGTGCCAGCAGTTCCTCTGTCTCCTACGAGCAGTACTTC.

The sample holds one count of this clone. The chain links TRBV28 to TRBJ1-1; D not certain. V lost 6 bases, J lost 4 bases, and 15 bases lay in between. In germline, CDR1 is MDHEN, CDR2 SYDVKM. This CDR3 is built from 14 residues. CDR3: CASRPPGRVTEAFF. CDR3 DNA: TGTGCCAGCAGACCCCCTGGCCGGGTCACTGAAGCTTTCTTT.

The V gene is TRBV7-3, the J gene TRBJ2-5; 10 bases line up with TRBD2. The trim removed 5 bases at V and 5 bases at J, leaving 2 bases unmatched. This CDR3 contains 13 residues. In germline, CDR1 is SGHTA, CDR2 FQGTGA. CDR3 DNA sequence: TGTGCCAGCAGCGTGGGACTAGCGGAGACCCAGTACTTC. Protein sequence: CASSVGLAETQYF.

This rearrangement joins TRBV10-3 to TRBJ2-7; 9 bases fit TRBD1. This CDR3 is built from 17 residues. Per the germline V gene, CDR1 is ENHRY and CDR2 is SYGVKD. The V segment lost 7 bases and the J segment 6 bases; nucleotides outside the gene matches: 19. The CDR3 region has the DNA TGTGCCATCAAGGTCCGGAGGACAGGGGAATCTCGGGGCGAGCAGTACTTC. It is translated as CAIKVRRTGESRGEQYF.

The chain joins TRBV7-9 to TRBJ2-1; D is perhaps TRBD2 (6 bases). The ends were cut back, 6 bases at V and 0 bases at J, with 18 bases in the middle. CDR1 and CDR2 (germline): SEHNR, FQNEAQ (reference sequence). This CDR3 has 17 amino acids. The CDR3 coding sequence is TGTGCCAGCAGGACCTTAGGAGGGCAGAGCTCCTACAATGAGCAGTTCTTC. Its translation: CASRTLGGQSSYNEQFF. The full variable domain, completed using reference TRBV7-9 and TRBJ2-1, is DTGVSQNPRHKITKRGQNVTFRCDPISEHNRLYWYRQTLGQGPEFLTYFQNEAQLEKSRLLSDRFSAERPKGSFSTLEIQRTEQGDSAMYLCASRTLGGQSSYNEQFFGPGTRLTVL.

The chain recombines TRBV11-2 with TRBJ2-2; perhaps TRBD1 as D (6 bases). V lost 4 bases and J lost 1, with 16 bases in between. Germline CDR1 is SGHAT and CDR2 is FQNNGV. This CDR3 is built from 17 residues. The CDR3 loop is CASSSRTVSGNTGELFF. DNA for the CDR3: TGTGCCAGCAGCTCCCGGACAGTTTCGGGGAACACCGGGGAGCTGTTTTTT.

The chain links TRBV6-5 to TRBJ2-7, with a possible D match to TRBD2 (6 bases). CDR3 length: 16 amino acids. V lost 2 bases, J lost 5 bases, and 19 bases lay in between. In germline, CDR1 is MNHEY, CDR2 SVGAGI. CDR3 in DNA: TGTGCCAGCAGTTACGATATGGACTACAAACAGCACGAGCAGTACTTC. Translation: CASSYDMDYKQHEQYF.

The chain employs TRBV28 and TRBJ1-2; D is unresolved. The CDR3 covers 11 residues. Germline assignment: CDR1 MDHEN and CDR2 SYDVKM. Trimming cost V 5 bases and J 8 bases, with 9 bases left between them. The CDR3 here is CASSVRSGYTF. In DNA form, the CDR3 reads TGTGCCAGCAGTGTCCGGAGCGGCTACACCTTC.

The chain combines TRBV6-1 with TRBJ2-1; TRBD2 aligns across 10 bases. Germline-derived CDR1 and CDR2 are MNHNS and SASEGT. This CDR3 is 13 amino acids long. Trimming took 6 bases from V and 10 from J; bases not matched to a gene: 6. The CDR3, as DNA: TGTGCCAGCAGCAACCTAGCGGGAGCAGAGCAGTTCTTC. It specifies CASSNLAGAEQFF.

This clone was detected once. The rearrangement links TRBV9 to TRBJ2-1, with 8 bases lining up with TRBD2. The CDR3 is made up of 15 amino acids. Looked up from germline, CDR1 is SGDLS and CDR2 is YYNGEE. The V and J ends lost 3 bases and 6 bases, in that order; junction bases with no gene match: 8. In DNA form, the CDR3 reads TGTGCCAGCAGCGCATACGGGACTAGAGTCAATGAGCAGTTCTTC. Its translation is CASSAYGTRVNEQFF.

CDR3 residues: CASSVTGDPRTDTQYF. The CDR3 bases are TGTGCCAGCAGCGTCACGGGAGACCCCCGCACAGATACGCAGTATTTT. The V gene is TRBV9, the J gene TRBJ2-3, with D perhaps matching TRBD2 (6 bases). The germline V and J ends were trimmed by 2 bases and 1 base, with 14 bases remaining between them. Germline CDR1 reads SGDLS; CDR2 reads YYNGEE. The CDR3 covers 16 residues.

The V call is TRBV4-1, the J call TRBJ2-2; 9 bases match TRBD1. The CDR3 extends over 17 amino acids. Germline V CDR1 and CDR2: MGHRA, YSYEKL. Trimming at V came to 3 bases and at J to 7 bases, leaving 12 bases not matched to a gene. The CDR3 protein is CASSQEGQGFFNGELFF. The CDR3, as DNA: TGCGCCAGCAGCCAGGAGGGACAGGGTTTTTTCAACGGGGAGCTGTTTTTT.

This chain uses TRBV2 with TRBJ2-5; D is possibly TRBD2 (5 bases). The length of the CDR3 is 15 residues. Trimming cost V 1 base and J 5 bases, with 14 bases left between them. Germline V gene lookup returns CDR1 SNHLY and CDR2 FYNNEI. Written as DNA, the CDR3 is TGTGCCAGCAGTGAAGGGCGTTGGGGAGAGGAGACCCAGTACTTC. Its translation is CASSEGRWGEETQYF.

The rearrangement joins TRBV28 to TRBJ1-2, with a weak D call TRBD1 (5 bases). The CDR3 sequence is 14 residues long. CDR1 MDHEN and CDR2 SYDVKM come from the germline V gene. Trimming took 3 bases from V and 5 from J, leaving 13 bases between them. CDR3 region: CASSFFDSAYGYTF. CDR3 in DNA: TGTGCCAGCAGTTTTTTTGACAGCGCTTATGGCTACACCTTC.

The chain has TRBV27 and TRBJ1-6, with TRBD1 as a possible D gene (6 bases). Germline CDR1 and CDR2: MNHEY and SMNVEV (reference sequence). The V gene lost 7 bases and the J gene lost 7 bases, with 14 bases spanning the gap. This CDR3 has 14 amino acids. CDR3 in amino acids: CASTDRPKNSPLHF. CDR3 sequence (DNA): TGTGCCAGCACTGACAGGCCGAAGAATTCACCCCTCCACTTT.